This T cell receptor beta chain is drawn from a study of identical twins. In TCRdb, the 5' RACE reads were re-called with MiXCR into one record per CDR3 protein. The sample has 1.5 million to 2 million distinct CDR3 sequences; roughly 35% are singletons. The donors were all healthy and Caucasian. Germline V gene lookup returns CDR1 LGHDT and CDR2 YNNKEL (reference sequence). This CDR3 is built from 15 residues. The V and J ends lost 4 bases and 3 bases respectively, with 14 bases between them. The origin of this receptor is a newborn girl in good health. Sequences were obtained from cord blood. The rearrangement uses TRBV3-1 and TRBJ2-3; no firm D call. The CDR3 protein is CASSRAFRATDTQYF. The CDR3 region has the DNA TGTGCCAGCAGCCGGGCTTTTAGGGCGACAGATACGCAGTATTTT.